This section outlines one T cell receptor beta chain sequence together with its context. Its matching antigen is unknown. The data originate from a study of T cell responses to AZD1222 COVID-19 vaccine. Trimming shortened V by 1 base and J by 3 bases, and 7 bases separated the two germline ends. The CDR3 has 13 amino acids. The germline V gene has CDR1 LNHNV and CDR2 YYDKDF (reference sequence). Clones were sequenced by immunoSEQ multiplex PCR, and TCRdb holds only the in-frame ones, with some missing. The sample consists of around 94,000 clones, 86% of them appearing once. Whole-study results and caveats: Reportedly, nearly half of unique spike TCRs recognized epitopes outside B.1.351/B.1.1.7 mutations. Just five or six AZD1222 recipients were seropositive at baseline.

The chain links TRBV15 to TRBJ2-7, with unresolved D. This receptor was obtained from an adult in good health. The sequencing here drew on peripheral blood, taken on day 0 of AZD1222 vaccination. The CDR3 DNA reads TGTGCCACCAGCAGAGGTCAGTTCTACGAGCAGTACTTC. It codes for CATSRGQFYEQYF.